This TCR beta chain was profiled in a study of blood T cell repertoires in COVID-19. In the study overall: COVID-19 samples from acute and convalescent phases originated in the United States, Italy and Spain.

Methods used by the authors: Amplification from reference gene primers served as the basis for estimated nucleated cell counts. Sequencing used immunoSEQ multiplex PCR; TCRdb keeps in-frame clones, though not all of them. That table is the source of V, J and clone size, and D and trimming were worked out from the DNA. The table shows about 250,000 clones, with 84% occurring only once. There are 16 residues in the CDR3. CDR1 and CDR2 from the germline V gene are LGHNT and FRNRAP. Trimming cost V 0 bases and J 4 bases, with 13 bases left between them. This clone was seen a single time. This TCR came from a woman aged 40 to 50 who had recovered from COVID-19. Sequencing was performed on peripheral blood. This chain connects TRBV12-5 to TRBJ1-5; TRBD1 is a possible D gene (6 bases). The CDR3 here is CASGLVKTGYNQPQHF. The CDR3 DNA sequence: TGTGCTAGTGGTTTGGTAAAGACAGGCTATAATCAGCCCCAGCATTTT.